This TCR beta chain was captured by sequencing in a study of blood T cell repertoires in COVID-19. Study-wide context: The United States, Italy and Spain supplied acute and convalescent COVID-19 samples.

Original processing notes: Amplification from reference gene primers served as the basis for estimated nucleated cell counts. The repertoire was sequenced with immunoSEQ multiplex PCR; TCRdb's copy has only in-frame clones and lacks some. V, J and clone size are taken as reported in that table, and D and trimming were inferred from the DNA itself. The sample yields about 270,000 clones, approximately 87% seen once. The germline V and J ends were trimmed by 3 bases and 1 base, with 9 bases remaining between them. Germline loops: CDR1 DFQATT, CDR2 SNEGSKA (reference sequence). The length of the CDR3 is 13 residues.

Sequencing was done on a sample of peripheral blood. The sequence was obtained from a woman aged 25-40 years with COVID-19, enrolled during active disease. This chain connects TRBV20-1 to TRBJ1-1; tentatively, D is TRBD1 (6 bases). The CDR3 DNA is TGCAGTGCTAGTGGGGACACGAACACTGAAGCTTTCTTT. This gives the protein CSASGDTNTEAFF.